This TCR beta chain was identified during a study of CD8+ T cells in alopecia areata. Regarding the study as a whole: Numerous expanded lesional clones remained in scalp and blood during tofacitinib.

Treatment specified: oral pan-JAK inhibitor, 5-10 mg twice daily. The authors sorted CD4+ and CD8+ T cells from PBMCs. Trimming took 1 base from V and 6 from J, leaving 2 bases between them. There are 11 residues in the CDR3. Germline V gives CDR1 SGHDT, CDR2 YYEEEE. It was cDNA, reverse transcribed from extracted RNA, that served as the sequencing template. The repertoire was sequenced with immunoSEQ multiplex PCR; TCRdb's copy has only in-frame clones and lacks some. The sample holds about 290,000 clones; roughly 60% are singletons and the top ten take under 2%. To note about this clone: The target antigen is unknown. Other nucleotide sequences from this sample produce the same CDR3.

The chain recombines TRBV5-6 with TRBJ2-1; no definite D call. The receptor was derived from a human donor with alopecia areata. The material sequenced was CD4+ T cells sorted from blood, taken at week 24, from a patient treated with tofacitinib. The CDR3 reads CASSLLNEQFF. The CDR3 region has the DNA TGTGCCAGCAGCTTGCTCAATGAGCAGTTCTTC.